What follows are 28 T cell receptor beta chains derived from one specimen sequenced in a study of T cell responses to AZD1222 COVID-19 vaccine. This table comes from immunoSEQ multiplex PCR, and its TCRdb copy is limited to in-frame clones, with some not included. In the table there are some 130,000 clones, about 93% of which are singletons. Sample: peripheral blood, taken 28 days after the second AZD1222 dose. The receptors originated from an adult who received the AZD1222 COVID-19 vaccine.

DNA of the CDR3: TGCAGCGTTGATCCCAGGGGGGCTGAAGCTTTCTTT. This encodes CSVDPRGAEAFF. V usage is TRBV29-1 and J usage is TRBJ1-1, with 7 bases identical to TRBD1. This CDR3 has 12 amino acids. In germline, CDR1 is SQVTM, CDR2 ANQGSEA. With V trimmed by 3 bases and J by 6 bases, 4 bases remained unmatched.

The chain is built from TRBV6-2 or TRBV6-3 and TRBJ1-1, with 7 bases lining up with TRBD1. V was clipped by 6 bases and J by 1 base; unmatched bases: 11. Germline-derived CDR1 and CDR2 are MNHEY and SVGEGT. The CDR3 contains 16 residues. CDR3: CASSSDRDWENTEAFF. DNA of the CDR3: TGTGCCAGCAGCAGCGACAGGGATTGGGAGAACACTGAAGCTTTCTTT.

The chain couples TRBV4-2 to TRBJ1-1; D is unresolved. CDR3 size: 13 residues. V lost 0 bases and J 10 bases, leaving 12 bases between the germline ends. The germline V gene encodes CDR1 LGHNA and CDR2 YNFKEQ. The CDR3 here is CASSQEVGRGAFF. For the CDR3, the DNA is TGTGCCAGCAGCCAAGAGGTAGGACGAGGAGCTTTCTTT.

The chain joins TRBV7-9 to TRBJ2-5; the D gene could be TRBD1 or TRBD2 (7 bases each). V dropped 6 bases and J dropped 5 bases, with 13 bases sitting between them. The CDR3 spans 13 residues. CDR1 SEHNR and CDR2 FQNEAQ come from the germline V gene (reference sequence). The CDR3 DNA sequence: TGTGCCAGCAGTTCCCAGGGGGGGGAGACCCAGTACTTC. Residues: CASSSQGGETQYF. The entire variable domain, with the rest obtained from reference TRBV7-9 and TRBJ2-5, is as follows: DTGVSQNPRHKITKRGQNVTFRCDPISEHNRLYWYRQTLGQGPEFLTYFQNEAQLEKSRLLSDRFSAERPKGSFSTLEIQRTEQGDSAMYLCASSSQGGETQYFGPGTRLLVL.

This chain connects TRBV28 to TRBJ1-2; TRBD1 aligns across 7 bases. V trimming: 6 bases; J trimming: 7 bases; junction bases outside the gene matches: 14. CDR1 and CDR2 from the germline V gene are MDHEN and SYDVKM. The CDR3 runs to 15 residues. The CDR3 loop is CASRFLQTGLGGYTF. The CDR3 DNA sequence: TGTGCCAGCAGATTTCTACAGACAGGGCTTGGTGGCTACACCTTC.

The rearrangement joins TRBV28 to TRBJ1-1; no clear D. Germline CDR1 is MDHEN and CDR2 is SYDVKM. The CDR3 loop spans 13 amino acids. V was clipped by 5 bases and J by 0 bases, with 7 bases between them. Here the CDR3 reads CASSGRMNTEAFF. In DNA, the CDR3 is TGTGCCAGCAGTGGCAGAATGAACACTGAAGCTTTCTTT.

This chain connects TRBV14 to TRBJ2-5; D could derive from TRBD1 or TRBD2 (6 bases each). Germline V gene lookup returns CDR1 SGHDN and CDR2 FVKESK. The V gene lost 2 bases and the J gene lost 5 bases, with 12 bases spanning the gap. The CDR3 extends over 14 amino acids. The CDR3 nucleotides are TGTGCCAGCAGCCAAAGACAGGCGGGGGAGACCCAGTACTTC. Translation: CASSQRQAGETQYF.

This rearrangement joins TRBV5-1 to TRBJ1-1; 7 nucleotides match TRBD1. The V and J ends lost 0 bases and 5 bases, in that order; junction bases with no gene match: 10. Germline-derived CDR1 and CDR2 are SGHRS and YFSETQ. This CDR3 comprises 16 residues. The CDR3 protein is CASSLAHRGGMTEAFF. The CDR3 bases are TGCGCCAGCAGCTTGGCCCACAGGGGTGGGATGACTGAAGCTTTCTTT.

The chain employs TRBV9 and TRBJ1-4, with unresolved D. The CDR3 length is 14 residues. Looked up from germline, CDR1 is SGDLS and CDR2 is YYNGEE. Trimming left V 1 base short and J 6 bases short, with 10 bases between. In nucleotides, the CDR3 is TGTGCCAGCAGCGTATCTGGGAGGGATGAAAAACTGTTTTTT. Translating it yields CASSVSGRDEKLFF. Full variable domain (outside the CDR3, taken from reference TRBV9 and TRBJ1-4): DSGVTQTPKHLITATGQRVTLRCSPRSGDLSVYWYQQSLDQGLQFLIQYYNGEERAKGNILERFSAQQFPDLHSELNLSSLELGDSALYFCASSVSGRDEKLFFGSGTQLSVL.

The genes are TRBV25-1 and TRBJ2-1, with D possibly TRBD1 on 6 matching bases. The length of the CDR3 is 17 residues. CDR1 is MGHDK, CDR2 SYGVNS, per germline. Trimming shortened V by 6 bases and J by 5 bases, and 23 bases separated the two germline ends. The CDR3 spells CASSAPVSTGRDNEQFF. The CDR3 nucleotides are TGTGCCAGCAGCGCCCCGGTGTCGACAGGCAGGGACAATGAGCAGTTCTTC.

The gene calls are TRBV7-7 and TRBJ2-2; 8 nucleotides agree with TRBD2. The CDR3 length is 16 residues. In germline, CDR1 is SSHAT, CDR2 FNYEAQ (reference sequence). In nucleotides, the CDR3 is TGTGCTAGCGCCGACCCGGGGGGGCTAGGCACCGGGGAGCTGTTTTTT. Its protein is CASADPGGLGTGELFF.

This clone was observed a handful of times. V gene TRBV19 combines with J gene TRBJ1-4, with a tentative D call TRBD1 (5 bases). The CDR3 length is 17 residues. The V gene lost 2 bases and the J gene lost 5 bases, with 18 bases spanning the gap. From germline, CDR1 is LNHDA and CDR2 SQIVND (reference sequence). The CDR3 loop reads CASSILSFRGVNEKLFF. The CDR3 DNA reads TGTGCCAGTAGTATACTCTCCTTCCGGGGGGTGAATGAAAAACTGTTTTTT.

This chain uses TRBV20-1 with TRBJ1-6; D is ambiguous. The CDR3 is 14 amino acids. Trimming pared 3 bases from V and 6 bases from J, leaving 12 bases between. Germline V gene lookup returns CDR1 DFQATT and CDR2 SNEGSKA (reference sequence). CDR3 loop: CSASNGRFNSPLHF. The CDR3 DNA reads as TGCAGTGCTAGTAATGGACGATTTAATTCACCCCTCCACTTT.

V gene TRBV6-5 combines with J gene TRBJ2-7, with TRBD2 identical over 7 bases. Trimming at V came to 2 bases and at J to 2 bases, leaving 0 bases not matched to a gene. CDR3 size: 13 residues. Germline lookup yields CDR1 MNHEY and CDR2 SVGAGI. CDR3 sequence: CASSYGTTYEQYF. The CDR3 DNA is TGTGCCAGCAGTTACGGGACTACCTACGAGCAGTACTTC.

In its sample, this clone was seen once. This rearrangement joins TRBV18 to TRBJ2-7; the match to TRBD1 covers 7 bases. Germline CDR1 KGHSH, CDR2 LQKENI. V shed 2 bases and J 0 bases; nucleotides not matched to a gene: 4. The CDR3 spans 15 residues. The chain's CDR3 is CASSPKGQSSYEQYF. The CDR3 region has the DNA TGTGCCAGCTCACCAAAGGGACAGAGCTCCTACGAGCAGTACTTC.

This rearrangement joins TRBV10-3 to TRBJ2-7; 8 bases are a match to TRBD1. V dropped 4 bases and J dropped 2; count of bases not matched to a gene: 7. The CDR3 contains 15 residues. Germline-derived CDR1 and CDR2 are ENHRY and SYGVKD. The CDR3 DNA follows: TGTGCCATCAGTGCCACCGGGACAGGCACCTACGAGCAGTACTTC. It translates to CAISATGTGTYEQYF.

The V call is TRBV5-1, the J call TRBJ1-6; 7 bases align to TRBD1. The germline V gene encodes CDR1 SGHRS and CDR2 YFSETQ. CDR3 length: 18 amino acids. With 0 bases clipped from V and 1 base from J, the junction kept 7 bases outside the gene matches. As DNA, the CDR3 is TGCGCCAGCAGCTTGGCCATGAGGGGACAGTCCTATAATTCACCCCTCCACTTT. Protein sequence: CASSLAMRGQSYNSPLHF.

V gene TRBV5-8 combines with J gene TRBJ2-7; possible D gene TRBD1, 5 bases. Germline-derived CDR1 and CDR2 are SGHTS and YDEGEE. The CDR3 totals 12 residues. Deletions cut 4 bases from V and 3 bases from J, with 8 bases between. In DNA, the CDR3 is TGTGCCAGCAGCGCTAGGGGCTACGAGCAGTACTTC. It codes for CASSARGYEQYF. Drawing the rest from reference TRBV5-8 and TRBJ2-7, the complete variable domain is EAGVTQSPTHLIKTRGQQATLRCSPISGHTSVYWYQQALGLGLQFLLWYDEGEERNRGNFPPRFSGRQFPNYSSELNVNALELEDSALYLCASSARGYEQYFGPGTRLTVT.

The chain joins TRBV5-4 to TRBJ2-5, with TRBD2 matching 14 bases. CDR1 is SGHNT and CDR2 is YYREEE in the germline V gene (reference sequence). With V trimmed by 4 bases and J by 5 bases, 7 bases remained unmatched. CDR3 length: 16 residues. CDR3 nucleotides: TGTGCCAGCAGCCCACGACTAGCGGGGGGGCGGGAGACCCAGTACTTC. Its translation is CASSPRLAGGRETQYF.

The chain employs TRBV18 and TRBJ1-2; no reliable D call. Per germline, CDR1 KGHSH and CDR2 LQKENI. The CDR3 has 14 residues. Between the trimmed V and J ends, which lost 0 bases and 1 base, there was a span of 6 bases. The CDR3, as DNA: TGTGCCAGCTCACCACCGTACGGTAACTATGGCTACACCTTC. This codes for CASSPPYGNYGYTF. Full variable domain (remainder filled in from reference TRBV18 and TRBJ1-2): NAGVMQNPRHLVRRRGQEARLRCSPMKGHSHVYWYRQLPEEGLKFMVYLQKENIIDESGMPKERFSAEFPKEGPSILRIQQVVRGDSAAYFCASSPPYGNYGYTFGSGTRLTVV.

CDR3 amino acids: CASSRGLEQYF. As DNA, the CDR3 is TGTGCCAGCAGCCGGGGTCTCGAGCAGTACTTC. The rearrangement uses TRBV3-1 (or the pseudogene TRBV3-2) and TRBJ2-7; no firm D call. With 4 bases removed from V and 6 bases from J, the gap between germline ends came to 7 bases. Germline V CDR1 and CDR2: LGHDT, YNNKEL (reference sequence). The CDR3 spans 11 residues.

V is TRBV12-3 or TRBV12-4 and J is TRBJ1-2; D gene uncertain. V gave up 1 base and J gave up 8 bases, with 11 bases separating them. The CDR3 contains 13 residues. The CDR3 protein is CASSLEGSLGYTF. The CDR3 nucleotides read TGTGCCAGCAGTTTAGAGGGTTCTCTGGGCTACACCTTC.

The chain is built from TRBV10-3 and TRBJ1-2; 9 nucleotides align to TRBD1. Per germline, CDR1 ENHRY and CDR2 SYGVKD. The CDR3 is 14 residues long. V shed 3 bases and J 2 bases; nucleotides not matched to a gene: 1. The CDR3 nucleotides are TGTGCCATCAGTGAAGACAGGGGGAACTATGGCTACACCTTC. It encodes CAISEDRGNYGYTF.

The gene calls are TRBV30 and TRBJ1-4; the D is unclear. V dropped 6 bases and J dropped 5 bases, with 22 bases sitting between them. The CDR3 contains 16 residues. Germline CDR1 reads GTSNPN; CDR2 reads SVGIG (reference sequence). The CDR3: CACTRPLIHPNEKLFF. For the CDR3, the DNA is TGTGCCTGCACTCGCCCCCTCATCCACCCAAATGAAAAACTGTTTTTT.

This chain joins TRBV5-5 and TRBJ1-6; 7 bases line up with TRBD1. V lost 2 bases to trimming and J lost 0 bases; unmatched junction nucleotides: 5. There are 17 residues in the CDR3. Germline V lookup: CDR1 SGHKS, CDR2 YYEKEE (reference sequence). Written as DNA, the CDR3 is TGTGCCAGCAGCTTTTCGACAGGGAGCTCCTATAATTCACCCCTCCACTTT. This codes for CASSFSTGSSYNSPLHF.

The chain carries TRBV12-5 and TRBJ1-5; tentative D call: TRBD1 (5 bases). V was pared by 0 bases and J by 0 bases, with 15 bases between. Germline V lookup: CDR1 LGHNT, CDR2 FRNRAP. The CDR3 has 18 amino acids. CDR3 loop: CASGLVRFGGNSNQPQHF. For the CDR3, the DNA is TGTGCTAGTGGTTTGGTCCGTTTTGGGGGAAATAGCAATCAGCCCCAGCATTTT. Complete variable domain (other parts from reference TRBV12-5 and TRBJ1-5): DARVTQTPRHKVTEMGQEVTMRCQPILGHNTVFWYRQTMMQGLELLAYFRNRAPLDDSGMPKDRFSAEMPDATLATLKIQPSEPRDSAVYFCASGLVRFGGNSNQPQHFGDGTRLSIL.

A few counts support this clone. The V and J genes are TRBV5-6 and TRBJ2-3; 9 bases line up with TRBD2. The CDR3 is made up of 16 amino acids. Germline-derived CDR1 and CDR2 are SGHDT and YYEEEE. The trim removed 0 bases at V and 2 bases at J, leaving 4 bases unmatched. The CDR3 region has the DNA TGTGCCAGCAGCTTGGAGGGGACTAGCAACACAGATACGCAGTATTTT. It yields the protein CASSLEGTSNTDTQYF. The full variable domain, its missing parts supplied by reference TRBV5-6 and TRBJ2-3, is DAGVTQSPTHLIKTRGQQVTLRCSPKSGHDTVSWYQQALGQGPQFIFQYYEEEERQRGNFPDRFSGHQFPNYSSELNVNALLLGDSALYLCASSLEGTSNTDTQYFGPGTRLTVL.

The CDR3 nucleotides read TGTGCCAGCAACGGCGGACAGCAGAGCTACACTGAAGCTTTCTTT. It codes for CASNGGQQSYTEAFF. The rearrangement links TRBV2 to TRBJ1-1, with D tentatively TRBD1 (6 bases). CDR3 length: 15 amino acids. V lost 7 bases and J lost 3, with 18 bases in between. Germline V gives CDR1 SNHLY, CDR2 FYNNEI.